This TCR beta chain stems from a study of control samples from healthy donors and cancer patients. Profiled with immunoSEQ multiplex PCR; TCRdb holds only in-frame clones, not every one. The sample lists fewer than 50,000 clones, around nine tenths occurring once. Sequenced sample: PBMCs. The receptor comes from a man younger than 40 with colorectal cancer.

The CDR3 bases are TGTGCCATCAGTGAAGCCGGGGGTGGTGAAGCTTTCTTT. Residues: CAISEAGGGEAFF. The chain has TRBV10-3 and TRBJ1-1, with a possible D match to TRBD1 (5 bases). The CDR3 contains 13 residues. Looked up from germline, CDR1 is ENHRY and CDR2 is SYGVKD. V dropped 3 bases and J dropped 7 bases, with 12 bases sitting between them.